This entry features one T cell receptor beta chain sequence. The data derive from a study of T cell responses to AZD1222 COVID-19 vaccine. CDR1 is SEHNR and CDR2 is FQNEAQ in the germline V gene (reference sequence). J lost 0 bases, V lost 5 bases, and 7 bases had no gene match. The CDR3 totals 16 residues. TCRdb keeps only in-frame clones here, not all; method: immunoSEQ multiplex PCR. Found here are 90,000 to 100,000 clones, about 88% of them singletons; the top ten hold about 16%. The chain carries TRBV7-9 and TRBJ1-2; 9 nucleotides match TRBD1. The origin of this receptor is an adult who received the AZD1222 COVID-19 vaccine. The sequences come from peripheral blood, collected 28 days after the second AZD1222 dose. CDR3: CASSKRDRDPNYGYTF. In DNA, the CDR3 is TGTGCCAGCAGCAAGCGGGACAGGGACCCTAACTATGGCTACACCTTC. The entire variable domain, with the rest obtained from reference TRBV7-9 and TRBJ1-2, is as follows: DTGVSQNPRHKITKRGQNVTFRCDPISEHNRLYWYRQTLGQGPEFLTYFQNEAQLEKSRLLSDRFSAERPKGSFSTLEIQRTEQGDSAMYLCASSKRDRDPNYGYTFGSGTRLTVV.